One sample yielded the 15 T cell receptor beta chains listed below, sequenced in a study of CD8 T cells in Susac syndrome. It was with random hexamers that 0.5 to 1 ug RNA was reverse transcribed. TCRdb ran MiXCR on the immunoSEQ multiplex PCR reads and lists one entry per CDR3 protein. Among 150,000 to 200,000 distinct CDR3 sequences listed, about 94% were seen once. The sequenced sample was CD4+ T cells from PBMCs. The receptors here all came from a human donor in good health.

The chain combines TRBV4-2 with TRBJ2-2, with D hard to call. V lost 3 bases, J lost 4 bases, and 12 bases lay in between. Per germline, CDR1 LGHNA and CDR2 YNFKEQ. CDR3 length: 15 amino acids. This chain's CDR3 is CASSQQDGITGELFF. In DNA form, the CDR3 reads TGTGCCAGCAGCCAGCAGGACGGAATCACCGGGGAGCTGTTTTTT.

The chain carries TRBV20-1 and TRBJ2-3; 8 bases match TRBD1. This CDR3 has 14 amino acids. From germline, CDR1 is DFQATT and CDR2 SNEGSKA (reference sequence). V lost 1 base and J lost 1; bases outside the gene matches: 1. The CDR3, as DNA: TGCAGTGCTAGAGTGGGACAGGGCACAGATACGCAGTATTTT. It is translated as CSARVGQGTDTQYF.

The chain is built from TRBV7-9 and TRBJ2-1, with TRBD2 identical over 8 bases. V lost 4 bases, J lost 5 bases, and 4 bases stayed unmatched. Germline-derived CDR1 and CDR2 are SEHNR and FQNEAQ (reference sequence). The CDR3 has 14 amino acids. The CDR3 sequence: CASSYAGGHNEQFF. CDR3 DNA sequence: TGTGCCAGCAGCTACGCGGGAGGCCACAATGAGCAGTTCTTC. Looking up the rest from reference TRBV7-9 and TRBJ2-1 gives the full variable domain: DTGVSQNPRHKITKRGQNVTFRCDPISEHNRLYWYRQTLGQGPEFLTYFQNEAQLEKSRLLSDRFSAERPKGSFSTLEIQRTEQGDSAMYLCASSYAGGHNEQFFGPGTRLTVL.

This chain uses TRBV27 with TRBJ2-7, with 10 bases identical to TRBD2. J lost 7 bases, V lost 5 bases, and 5 bases had no gene match. Germline lookup yields CDR1 MNHEY and CDR2 SMNVEV (reference sequence). This CDR3 comprises 13 residues. CDR3 residues: CASSKREGREQYF. The CDR3 DNA is TGTGCCAGCAGTAAGCGGGAGGGCCGGGAGCAGTACTTC.

This clonotype appeared a single time. The CDR3 DNA reads TGTGCCAGCAGTTACCTGGGACTAGAGAACTACAATGAGCAGTTCTTC. Its translation is CASSYLGLENYNEQFF. The chain links TRBV6-2 or TRBV6-3 to TRBJ2-1, with 8 nucleotides matching TRBD2. The CDR3 has 16 amino acids. Losses at the gene ends were 2 bases for V and 3 bases for J; bases not matched to a gene: 6. Germline-derived CDR1 and CDR2 are MNHEY and SVGEGT.

This CDR3 reads CASSQDRASNYGYTF. In DNA, the CDR3 is TGCGCCAGCAGCCAAGACAGGGCCTCTAACTATGGCTACACCTTC. The chain carries TRBV4-3 and TRBJ1-2; possibly TRBD1 for D (5 bases). V was pared by 0 bases and J by 0 bases, with 8 bases between. Germline CDR1 reads LGHNA; CDR2 reads YSLEER. The CDR3 runs 15 residues.

The CDR3 spells CASKDTGFGYGYTF. CDR3 DNA: TGTGCCAGCAAGGATACAGGGTTCGGCTATGGCTACACCTTC. This chain joins TRBV27 and TRBJ1-2; possibly TRBD1 for D (6 bases). V gave up 7 bases and J gave up 4 bases, with 16 bases separating them. From germline, CDR1 is MNHEY and CDR2 SMNVEV (reference sequence). The CDR3 length is 14 residues.

The chain combines TRBV9 with TRBJ2-7; 9 nucleotides line up with TRBD1. V gave up 3 bases and J gave up 6 bases; unmatched junction bases: 7. CDR1 is SGDLS, CDR2 YYNGEE, per germline. CDR3 length equals 14 residues. As DNA, the CDR3 is TGTGCCAGCAGCGAAAGGACAGGGGAAACCGAGCAGTACTTC. This codes for CASSERTGETEQYF.

The J gene is TRBJ2-3, the V gene TRBV7-2; 12 bases align to TRBD1. Germline V CDR1 and CDR2: SGHTA, FQGNSA. The CDR3 loop spans 16 amino acids. J lost 5 bases, V lost 3 bases, and 6 bases had no gene match. Here the CDR3 reads CASSFRDRGQGDTQYF. For the CDR3, the DNA is TGTGCCAGCAGCTTCCGGGACAGGGGGCAGGGAGATACGCAGTATTTT.

The rearrangement uses TRBV3-1 and TRBJ2-1; 7 nucleotides match TRBD2. The V gene's germline CDR1 is LGHDT and CDR2 YNNKEL (reference sequence). V lost 4 bases to trimming and J lost 0 bases; unmatched junction nucleotides: 9. The CDR3 runs to 17 residues. CDR3 sequence reads: CASSPGSGTPSYNEQFF. The CDR3, as DNA: TGTGCCAGCAGCCCCGGGAGCGGGACCCCCTCCTACAATGAGCAGTTCTTC.

The V and J genes are TRBV7-9 and TRBJ1-1, with 7 bases matching TRBD1. Germline V gene data show CDR1 as SEHNR and CDR2 as FQNEAQ (reference sequence). The CDR3 sequence is 14 residues long. The J segment lost 5 bases and the V segment lost 5 bases, leaving 8 bases of the junction unmatched. The CDR3 region is CASSRTGVWTEAFF. CDR3 DNA: TGTGCCAGCAGCAGAACAGGGGTTTGGACTGAAGCTTTCTTT. The complete variable domain, with remaining parts taken from reference TRBV7-9 and TRBJ1-1, reads DTGVSQNPRHKITKRGQNVTFRCDPISEHNRLYWYRQTLGQGPEFLTYFQNEAQLEKSRLLSDRFSAERPKGSFSTLEIQRTEQGDSAMYLCASSRTGVWTEAFFGQGTRLTVV.

The table lists this clonotype with a count of one. The chain joins TRBV20-1 to TRBJ2-1; possibly TRBD2 for D (6 bases). Germline V gene sequence: CDR1 DFQATT, CDR2 SNEGSKA (reference sequence). V gave up 4 bases and J gave up 5 bases, with 21 bases separating them. The CDR3 has 16 residues. CDR3 in DNA: TGCAGTGCTACCTCCAGGGTAGAGCGGGTGAACAATGAGCAGTTCTTC. It specifies CSATSRVERVNNEQFF.

CDR3 sequence reads: CSVEVGTEAFF. CDR3 sequence (DNA): TGCAGCGTTGAGGTGGGCACTGAAGCTTTCTTT. The chain couples TRBV29-1 to TRBJ1-1; D is unclear. The V and J ends lost 3 bases and 4 bases respectively, with 6 bases between them. The CDR3 covers 11 residues. Germline assignment: CDR1 SQVTM and CDR2 ANQGSEA.

The chain is built from TRBV9 and TRBJ2-1; no firm D call. Trimming cost V 0 bases and J 0 bases, with 10 bases left between them. Germline V lookup: CDR1 SGDLS, CDR2 YYNGEE. There are 16 residues in the CDR3. The CDR3 loop is CASSVAGKSSYNEQFF. The DNA of the CDR3 is TGTGCCAGCAGCGTAGCAGGTAAAAGCTCCTACAATGAGCAGTTCTTC.

CDR3 DNA: TGCAGTGCTAGAGATACCCTCTATGGCTACACCTTC. This translates into CSARDTLYGYTF. J is TRBJ1-2 and V is TRBV20-1; D gene uncertain. Per the germline V gene, CDR1 is DFQATT and CDR2 is SNEGSKA (reference sequence). CDR3 length equals 12 residues. V lost 0 bases and J lost 4, with 6 bases in between.